This T cell receptor (beta chain) came from a study of glioma-infiltrating T cells after dendritic cell vaccination. Study overall: Between the early 2000s and the early 2010s, patients got autologous tumor lysate-pulsed dendritic cell vaccines. The vaccine used monocyte-derived dendritic cells pulsed overnight with autologous tumor lysate.

Input was around 1.9 ug genomic DNA, or all available if less. Primers: 60 V beta forward and 13 J beta reverse. Measured with immunoSEQ multiplex PCR; TCRdb has only the in-frame clones, and not every one. The profile shows about 95,000 clones, roughly 84% of them singletons. This clonotype originated in a human donor with glioblastoma. The source material was blood, sampled before dendritic cell vaccination.

The CDR3: CASSIATGTGNEQYF. DNA for the CDR3: TGTGCCAGTAGTATAGCCACCGGGACAGGGAACGAGCAGTACTTC. V gene TRBV19 combines with J gene TRBJ2-5; 9 nucleotides align to TRBD1. The J call is in doubt because the DNA end fits TRBJ2-7 better. CDR3 length equals 15 residues. CDR1 LNHDA and CDR2 SQIVND come from the germline V gene (reference sequence).